These T cell receptor beta chains were read from a single sample in a study of cytomegalovirus exposure and HLA in healthy donors. Produced via immunoSEQ multiplex PCR; TCRdb's table is partial and in-frame only. The sample lists 100,000 to 150,000 clones, 89% occurring once. Material: PBMCs. The receptors were gathered from a young woman in good health and CMV-seronegative. Both conserved end residues are part of each CDR3. The D gene is left open where the match is weak. Size tells how often a clone was seen (once, few, many) or the class of an expanded clone, and some rows leave it out.

V	J	D	size	DNA	CDR3
TRBV2	TRBJ2-5	TRBD2	NA	TGTGCCAGCACCGACGTGGGGGGGCAAGAGACCCAGTACTTC	CASTDVGGQETQYF
TRBV30	TRBJ1-5	NA	NA	TGTGCCTTGGGACGCGCGGGAAATCAGCCCCAGCATTTT	CALGRAGNQPQHF
TRBV28	TRBJ2-3	TRBD1	NA	TGTGCCAGCAGCCGACAGGGGGTCACAGATACGCAGTATTTT	CASSRQGVTDTQYF
TRBV28	TRBJ2-1	TRBD1	NA	TGTGCCAGCAGTTCTTTGACAGGGTCAGGGTGGAATGAGCAGTTCTTC	CASSSLTGSGWNEQFF
TRBV7-9	TRBJ2-5	NA	NA	TGTGCCAGCAGCCGGACTTACCAAGAGACCCAGTACTTC	CASSRTYQETQYF
TRBV7-6	TRBJ2-7	TRBD1	once	TGTGCCAGCAGCTCCGGACAGGGGTCCGAGCAGTACTTC	CASSSGQGSEQYF
TRBV30	TRBJ2-1	TRBD2	few	TGTGCCTGGTACCCGCCGGGACTAGACCTCTACAATGAGCAGTTCTTC	CAWYPPGLDLYNEQFF
TRBV5-6	TRBJ2-3	NA	NA	TGTGCCAGCAGCTTGCAGGGAATGTTCACAGATACGCAGTATTTT	CASSLQGMFTDTQYF
TRBV27	TRBJ2-5	TRBD2	NA	TGTGCCAGCAGTGACTCACAGTTTGGGACCCTGGTTGGACTAGAGGGGACCCAGTACTTC	CASSDSQFGTLVGLEGTQYF
TRBV11-3	TRBJ2-2	NA	once	TGTGCCAGCAGCTTAGACCCTGGCCAGGGTAACACCGGGGAGCTGTTTTTT	CASSLDPGQGNTGELFF
TRBV7-9	TRBJ1-2	NA	NA	TGTGCCAGCAGCCCCTCCTCGGAGGGAGGCTACACCTTC	CASSPSSEGGYTF
TRBV9	TRBJ2-1	TRBD1	NA	TGTGCCAGCAGCCAGACAGGGGACCCATACAATGAGCAGTTCTTC	CASSQTGDPYNEQFF
TRBV5-6	TRBJ2-1	TRBD1	NA	TGTGCCAGCAGCTACCCGGGACAGGGGGCAAATGAGCAGTTCTTC	CASSYPGQGANEQFF
TRBV19	TRBJ1-6	NA	few	TGTGCCAGTATCCAAGAGCCGGGAGCCCTCCACTTT	CASIQEPGALHF
TRBV20-1	TRBJ2-3	NA	NA	TGCAGTGCCAGATCAATGGATACGCAGTATTTT	CSARSMDTQYF
TRBV6-5	TRBJ1-2	NA	few	TGTGCCAGCAGTTCCAGGGTGGACTATGGCTACACCTTC	CASSSRVDYGYTF
TRBV4-3	TRBJ2-3	TRBD1	NA	TGCGCCAGCAGCCAACAGGACAGGGGGCAGACAGATACGCAGTATTTT	CASSQQDRGQTDTQYF
TRBV10-1	TRBJ2-2	TRBD1	once	TGCGCCAGCAGTGGGGACAGGCAAGGGACCGGGGAGCTGTTTTTT	CASSGDRQGTGELFF
TRBV6-6	TRBJ2-1	TRBD2	once	TGTGCCAGCAGTCTTAGCGGGAGTGGGTACAATGAGCAGTTCTTC	CASSLSGSGYNEQFF
TRBV7-9	TRBJ1-2	NA	NA	TGTGCCAGCTCCGGGGGGGAGGGGCCTCCCTCGTTC	CASSGGEGPPSF
TRBV27	TRBJ2-3	TRBD2	NA	TGTGCCAGCAGTTTCTGGACTAGCTCAGATACGCAGTATTTT	CASSFWTSSDTQYF
TRBV19	TRBJ2-2	TRBD2	few	TGTGCCAGTAGGGATGGGACTAGCGGGCTAGGGGAGCTGTTTTTT	CASRDGTSGLGELFF
TRBV4-2	TRBJ2-3	NA	few	TGTGCCAGCAGCCAAGCGTGGGGCAGGGATCTGGATACGCAGTATTTT	CASSQAWGRDLDTQYF
TRBV6-5	TRBJ1-2	NA	NA	TGTGCCAGCAGTTACCACAGGGAAGGTTATGGCTACACCTTC	CASSYHREGYGYTF
TRBV2	TRBJ2-2	NA	NA	TGTGCCAGCAGTGCGGGATTCACCGGGGAGCTGTTTTTT	CASSAGFTGELFF
TRBV7-9	TRBJ2-7	TRBD2	NA	TGTGCCAGCAGCTTACCCCTCTTGAGCGGGAGAGGCTACGAGCAGTACTTC	CASSLPLLSGRGYEQYF